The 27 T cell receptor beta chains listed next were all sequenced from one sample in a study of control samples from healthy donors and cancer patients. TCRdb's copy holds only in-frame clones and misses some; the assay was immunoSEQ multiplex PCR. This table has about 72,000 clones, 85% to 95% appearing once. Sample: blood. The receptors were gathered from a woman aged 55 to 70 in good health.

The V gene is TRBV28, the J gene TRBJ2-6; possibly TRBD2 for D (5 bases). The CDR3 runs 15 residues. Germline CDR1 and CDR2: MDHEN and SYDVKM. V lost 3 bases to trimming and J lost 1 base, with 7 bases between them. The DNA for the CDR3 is TGTGCCAGCAGTTTCAGCGGATCTGGGGCCAACGTCCTGACTTTC. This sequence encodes CASSFSGSGANVLTF.

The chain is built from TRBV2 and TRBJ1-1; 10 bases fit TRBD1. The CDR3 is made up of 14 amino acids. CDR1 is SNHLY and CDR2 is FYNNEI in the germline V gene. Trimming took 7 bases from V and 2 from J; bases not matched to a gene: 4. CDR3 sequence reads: CASKGTGDNTEAFF. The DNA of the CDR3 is TGTGCCAGCAAGGGGACAGGGGATAACACTGAAGCTTTCTTT.

CDR3 bases: TGCAGCGTTGAAGTCCGGGAAAGAATTCCAGATACGCAGTATTTT. This codes for CSVEVRERIPDTQYF. This chain connects TRBV29-1 to TRBJ2-3, with a possible D match to TRBD2 (5 bases). The germline V gene has CDR1 SQVTM and CDR2 ANQGSEA. The V and J ends lost 1 base and 4 bases respectively, with 15 bases between them. The CDR3 sequence is 15 residues long.

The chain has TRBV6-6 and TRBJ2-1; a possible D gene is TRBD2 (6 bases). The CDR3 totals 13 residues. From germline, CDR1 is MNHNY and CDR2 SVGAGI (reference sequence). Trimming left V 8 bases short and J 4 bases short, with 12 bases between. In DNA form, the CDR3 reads TGTGCCAGCGGCCAGCGGGCTTACAATGAGCAGTTCTTC. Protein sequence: CASGQRAYNEQFF.

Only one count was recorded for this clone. CDR3 loop: CASSGPQGGLGEQYF. The CDR3 DNA follows: TGTGCCAGCAGTGGACCCCAGGGAGGATTGGGCGAGCAGTACTTC. The chain joins TRBV28 to TRBJ2-7, with a weak D call TRBD2 (6 bases). There are 15 residues in the CDR3. Per germline, CDR1 MDHEN and CDR2 SYDVKM. Trimming left V 5 bases short and J 6 bases short, with 20 bases between.

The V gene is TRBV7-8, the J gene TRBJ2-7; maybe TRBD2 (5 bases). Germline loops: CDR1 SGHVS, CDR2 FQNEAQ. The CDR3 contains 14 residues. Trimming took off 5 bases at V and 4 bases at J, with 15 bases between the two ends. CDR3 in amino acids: CASSPLGSEYEQYF. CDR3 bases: TGTGCCAGCAGCCCGCTGGGTAGCGAGTACGAGCAGTACTTC.

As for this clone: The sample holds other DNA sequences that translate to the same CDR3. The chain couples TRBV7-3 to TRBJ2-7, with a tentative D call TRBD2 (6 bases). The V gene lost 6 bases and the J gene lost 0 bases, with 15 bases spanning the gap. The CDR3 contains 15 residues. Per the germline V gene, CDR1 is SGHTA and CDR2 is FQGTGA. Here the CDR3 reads CASRERTGVSYEQYF. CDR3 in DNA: TGTGCCAGCAGGGAAAGGACGGGAGTCTCCTACGAGCAGTACTTC.

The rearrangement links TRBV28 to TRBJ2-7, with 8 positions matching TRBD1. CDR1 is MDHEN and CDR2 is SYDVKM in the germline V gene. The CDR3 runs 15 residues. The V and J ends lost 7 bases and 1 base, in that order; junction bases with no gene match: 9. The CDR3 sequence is CASTTTGAPSYEQYF. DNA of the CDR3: TGTGCCAGCACTACGACAGGGGCCCCTTCCTACGAGCAGTACTTC.

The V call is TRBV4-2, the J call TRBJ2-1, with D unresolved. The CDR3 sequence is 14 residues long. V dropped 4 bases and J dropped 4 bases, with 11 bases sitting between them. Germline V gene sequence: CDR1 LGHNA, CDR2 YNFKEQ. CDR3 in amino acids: CASSPRIGYNEQFF. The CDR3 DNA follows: TGTGCCAGCAGCCCCCGGATTGGGTACAATGAGCAGTTCTTC.

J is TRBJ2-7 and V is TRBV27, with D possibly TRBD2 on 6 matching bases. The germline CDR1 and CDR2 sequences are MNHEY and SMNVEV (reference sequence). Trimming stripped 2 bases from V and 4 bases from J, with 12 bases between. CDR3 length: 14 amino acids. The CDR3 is CASSLRAGLYEQYF. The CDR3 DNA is TGTGCCAGCAGTTTAAGAGCGGGCCTATACGAGCAGTACTTC.

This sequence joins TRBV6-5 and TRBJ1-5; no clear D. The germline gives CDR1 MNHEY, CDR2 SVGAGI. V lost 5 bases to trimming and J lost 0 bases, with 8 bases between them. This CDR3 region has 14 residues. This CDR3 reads CASSQDFSNQPQHF. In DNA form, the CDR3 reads TGTGCCAGCAGTCAGGACTTTAGCAATCAGCCCCAGCATTTT.

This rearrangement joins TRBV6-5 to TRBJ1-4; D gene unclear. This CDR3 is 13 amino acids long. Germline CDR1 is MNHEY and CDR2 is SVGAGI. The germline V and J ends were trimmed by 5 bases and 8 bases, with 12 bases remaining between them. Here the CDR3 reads CASSTGLEEKLFF. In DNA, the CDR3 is TGTGCCAGCAGTACTGGACTCGAAGAAAAACTGTTTTTT.

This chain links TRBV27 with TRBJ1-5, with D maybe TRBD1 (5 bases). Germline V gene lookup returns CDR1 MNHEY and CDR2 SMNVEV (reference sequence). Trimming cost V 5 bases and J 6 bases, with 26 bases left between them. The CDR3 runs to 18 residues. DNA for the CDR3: TGTGCCAGCAGTCCCCGCGGTGCCCGGGCAGGGAGTAGTCAGCCCCAGCATTTT. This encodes CASSPRGARAGSSQPQHF.

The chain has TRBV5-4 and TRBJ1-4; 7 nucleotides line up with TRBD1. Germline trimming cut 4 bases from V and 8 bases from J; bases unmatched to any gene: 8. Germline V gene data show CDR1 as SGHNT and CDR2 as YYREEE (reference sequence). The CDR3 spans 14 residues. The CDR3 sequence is CASSIHTGAEKLFF. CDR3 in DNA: TGTGCCAGCAGCATCCACACAGGGGCGGAAAAACTGTTTTTT.

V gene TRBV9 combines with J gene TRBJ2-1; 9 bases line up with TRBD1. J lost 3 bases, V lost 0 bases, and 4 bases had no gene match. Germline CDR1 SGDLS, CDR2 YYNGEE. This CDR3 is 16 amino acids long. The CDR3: CASSVVPTGGYNEQFF. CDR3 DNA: TGTGCCAGCAGCGTAGTTCCGACAGGGGGCTACAATGAGCAGTTCTTC.

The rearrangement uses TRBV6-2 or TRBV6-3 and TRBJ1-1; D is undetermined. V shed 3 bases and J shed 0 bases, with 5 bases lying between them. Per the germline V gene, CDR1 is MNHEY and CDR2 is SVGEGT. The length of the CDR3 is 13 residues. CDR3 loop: CASSYRVNTEAFF. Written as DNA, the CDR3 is TGTGCCAGCAGTTATAGGGTGAACACTGAAGCTTTCTTT.

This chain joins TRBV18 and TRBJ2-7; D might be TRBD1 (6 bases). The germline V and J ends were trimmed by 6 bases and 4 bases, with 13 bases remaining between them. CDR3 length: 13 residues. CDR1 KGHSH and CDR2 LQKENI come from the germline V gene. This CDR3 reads CASSTQGRYEQYF. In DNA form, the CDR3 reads TGTGCCAGCTCCACGCAGGGGCGGTACGAGCAGTACTTC.

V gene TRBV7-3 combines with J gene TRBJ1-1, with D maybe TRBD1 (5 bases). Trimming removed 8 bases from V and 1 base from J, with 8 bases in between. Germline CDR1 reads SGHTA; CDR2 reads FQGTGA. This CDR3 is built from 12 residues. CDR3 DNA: TGTGCCAGCCGGGGCGAGAACACTGAAGCTTTCTTT. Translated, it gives CASRGENTEAFF.

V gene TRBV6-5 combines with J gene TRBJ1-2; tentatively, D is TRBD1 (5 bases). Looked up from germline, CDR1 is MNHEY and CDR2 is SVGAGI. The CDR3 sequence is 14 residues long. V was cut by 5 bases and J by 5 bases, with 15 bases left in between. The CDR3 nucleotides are TGTGCCAGCAGTAACCCCGGGACGGGGTATGGCTACACCTTC. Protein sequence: CASSNPGTGYGYTF.

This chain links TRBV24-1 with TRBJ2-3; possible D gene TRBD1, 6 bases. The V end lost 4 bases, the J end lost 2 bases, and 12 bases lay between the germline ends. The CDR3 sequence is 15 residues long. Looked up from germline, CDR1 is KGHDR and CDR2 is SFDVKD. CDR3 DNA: TGTGCCACCAGTGAACCGACAGGACACACAGATACGCAGTATTTT. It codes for CATSEPTGHTDTQYF.

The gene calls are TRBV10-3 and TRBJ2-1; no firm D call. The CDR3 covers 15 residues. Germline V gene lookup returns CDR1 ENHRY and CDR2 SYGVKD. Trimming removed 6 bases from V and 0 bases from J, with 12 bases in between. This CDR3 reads CAISPARSSYNEQFF. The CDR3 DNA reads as TGTGCCATCAGCCCTGCTAGGAGCTCCTACAATGAGCAGTTCTTC.

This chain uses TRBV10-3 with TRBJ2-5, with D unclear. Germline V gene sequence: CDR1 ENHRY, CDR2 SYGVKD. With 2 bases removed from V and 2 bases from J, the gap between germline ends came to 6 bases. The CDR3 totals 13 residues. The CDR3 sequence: CAISEGGQETQYF. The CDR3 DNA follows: TGTGCCATCAGTGAGGGCGGTCAAGAGACCCAGTACTTC.

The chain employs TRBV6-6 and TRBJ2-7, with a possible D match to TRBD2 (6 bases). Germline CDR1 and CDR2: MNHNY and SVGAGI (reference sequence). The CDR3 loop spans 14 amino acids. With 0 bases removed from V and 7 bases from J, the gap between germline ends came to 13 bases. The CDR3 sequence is CASSYSGLAGEQYF. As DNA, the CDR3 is TGTGCCAGCAGTTACTCGGGACTCGCGGGGGAGCAGTACTTC.

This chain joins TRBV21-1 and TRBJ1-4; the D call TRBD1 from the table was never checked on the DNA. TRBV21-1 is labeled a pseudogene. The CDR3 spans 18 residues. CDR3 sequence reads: CASSVNHRILVLNEKLFF. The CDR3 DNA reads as TGTGCCAGCAGCGTCAATCACAGGATCCTAGTTTTGAATGAAAAACTGTTTTTT.

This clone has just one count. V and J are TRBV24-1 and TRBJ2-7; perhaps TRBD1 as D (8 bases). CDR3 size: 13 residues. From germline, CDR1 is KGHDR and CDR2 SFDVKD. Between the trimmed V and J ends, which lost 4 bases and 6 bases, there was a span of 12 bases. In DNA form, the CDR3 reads TGTGCCACCAGTGAGCGGGGGACAGGCGAGCAGTACTTC. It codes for CATSERGTGEQYF.

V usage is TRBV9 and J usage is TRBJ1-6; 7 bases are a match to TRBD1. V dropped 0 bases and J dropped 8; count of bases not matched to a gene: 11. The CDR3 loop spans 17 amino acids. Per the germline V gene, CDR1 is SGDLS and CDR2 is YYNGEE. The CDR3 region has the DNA TGTGCCAGCAGCGTAGCTACGGGGACAGACGTCGATTCACCCCTCCACTTT. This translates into CASSVATGTDVDSPLHF.

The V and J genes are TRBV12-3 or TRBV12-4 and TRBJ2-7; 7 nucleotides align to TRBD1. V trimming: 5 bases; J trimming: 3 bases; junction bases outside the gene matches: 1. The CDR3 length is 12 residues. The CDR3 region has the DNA TGTGCCAGCAGTGGGGACAGCTACGAGCAGTACTTC. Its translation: CASSGDSYEQYF.